The 14 T cell receptor beta chains reported below all come from one sample, sequenced in a study of blood T cells in healthy people across ages. Then a second PCR, running roughly 7 to 11 cycles, was carried out with a sample-barcoded 5' primer and a J-beta primer mix. TCRdb processed the 5' RACE reads anew with MiXCR; each CDR3 protein has one entry. Here the sample spans 250,000 to 300,000 distinct CDR3 sequences, 25% to 30% being singletons. The sample taken for sequencing was blood. The receptors stem from a woman in her 70s in good health.

This clonotype has ten or more counts. The chain recombines TRBV29-1 with TRBJ2-1, with TRBD2 matching over 8 bases. CDR1 is SQVTM, CDR2 ANQGSEA, per germline. Losses at the gene ends were 7 bases for V and 0 bases for J; bases not matched to a gene: 11. The CDR3 consists of 16 residues. In DNA, the CDR3 is TGCAGCGGCCACCGCGGAGCGGGGGCCTCCTACAATGAGCAGTTCTTC. Translation: CSGHRGAGASYNEQFF.

This CDR3 is CASSQGQGGEAFF. DNA of the CDR3: TGTGCCAGCTCACAGGGACAGGGGGGTGAAGCTTTCTTT. The chain combines TRBV18 with TRBJ1-1; 11 bases are shared with TRBD1. Trimming at V came to 4 bases and at J to 7 bases, leaving 2 bases not matched to a gene. CDR1 is KGHSH, CDR2 LQKENI, per germline. This CDR3 contains 13 residues.

CDR3 protein: CASSQGPQGRYNSPLHF. CDR3 DNA sequence: TGTGCCAGCAGCCAAGGGCCACAGGGGCGATATAATTCACCCCTCCACTTT. V gene TRBV14 combines with J gene TRBJ1-6, with 7 bases matching TRBD1. The CDR3 has 17 residues. The germline V gene encodes CDR1 SGHDN and CDR2 FVKESK. J was trimmed by 4 bases and V by 1 base; bases with no gene match: 7. The full variable domain, rest sourced from reference TRBV14 and TRBJ1-6, is EAGVTQFPSHSVIEKGQTVTLRCDPISGHDNLYWYRRVMGKEIKFLLHFVKESKQDESGMPNNRFLAERTGGTYSTLKVQPAELEDSGVYFCASSQGPQGRYNSPLHFGNGTRLTVT.

The chain has TRBV12-3 or TRBV12-4 and TRBJ2-7; D is ambiguous. The CDR3 spans 12 residues. The V end was cut by 6 bases, the J end by 3 bases, with 9 bases between. The CDR3 region is CASSLTYYEQYF. Written as DNA, the CDR3 is TGTGCCAGCAGCCTCACTTACTACGAGCAGTACTTC.

The chain uses TRBV6-5 and TRBJ2-5; the D gene could be TRBD1 or TRBD2 (5 bases each). The CDR3 has 14 residues. The V and J ends lost 5 bases and 7 bases respectively, with 17 bases between them. Per germline, CDR1 MNHEY and CDR2 SVGAGI. The CDR3 DNA is TGTGCCAGCAGTGCTCCGGGACGGCGGTTGACCCAGTACTTC. Translation: CASSAPGRRLTQYF.

V gene TRBV7-2 combines with J gene TRBJ2-1; 11 positions match TRBD1. The germline V gene has CDR1 SGHTA and CDR2 FQGNSA. The CDR3 sequence is 15 residues long. V dropped 4 bases and J dropped 9; count of bases not matched to a gene: 8. The CDR3 DNA sequence: TGTGCCAGCAGCTCCCGGACAGGGGGCTTGGGTGAGCAGTTCTTC. This translates into CASSSRTGGLGEQFF.

The V and J genes are TRBV18 and TRBJ2-1, with 10 bases matching TRBD2. The V and J ends lost 2 bases and 8 bases, in that order; junction bases with no gene match: 6. Looked up from germline, CDR1 is KGHSH and CDR2 is LQKENI. The CDR3 length is 15 residues. The CDR3 here is CASSPSLAGDHEQFF. In DNA, the CDR3 is TGTGCCAGCTCACCAAGTCTAGCGGGAGACCATGAGCAGTTCTTC.

This clonotype was observed many times. The chain combines TRBV29-1 with TRBJ1-1; a weak D match, TRBD1 (6 bases). The CDR3 loop spans 14 amino acids. CDR1 and CDR2 (germline): SQVTM, ANQGSEA. With 3 bases removed from V and 1 base from J, the gap between germline ends came to 12 bases. The CDR3 coding sequence is TGCAGCGTTGATATGGGACACACGAACACTGAAGCTTTCTTT. Translating it yields CSVDMGHTNTEAFF. The entire variable domain, with the rest obtained from reference TRBV29-1 and TRBJ1-1, is as follows: SAVISQKPSRDICQRGTSLTIQCQVDSQVTMMFWYRQQPGQSLTLIATANQGSEATYESGFVIDKFPISRPNLTFSTLTVSNMSPEDSSIYLCSVDMGHTNTEAFFGQGTRLTVV.

The chain employs TRBV29-1 and TRBJ2-7; no clear D gene. V was trimmed by 0 bases and J by 0 bases, leaving 9 bases between them. Germline CDR1 is SQVTM and CDR2 is ANQGSEA. The CDR3 contains 14 residues. The CDR3 protein is CSVEDEAVSYEQYF. The CDR3 DNA is TGCAGCGTTGAAGATGAGGCTGTCTCCTACGAGCAGTACTTC.

This clonotype showed up just a few times. The V and J genes are TRBV7-2 and TRBJ2-5; no clear D. The tail of the sequence fits TRBJ2-1 better, so the J call may be wrong. The length of the CDR3 is 11 residues. CDR1 is SGHTA, CDR2 FQGNSA, per germline. CDR3 DNA: TGTGCCAGCCGCCGCCTGAATGAGCAGTTCTTC. Its translation is CASRRLNEQFF.

The chain carries TRBV12-3 or TRBV12-4 and TRBJ1-2; 11 bases align to TRBD1. The CDR3 loop spans 17 amino acids. V was clipped by 7 bases and J by 4 bases; unmatched bases: 14. The CDR3 nucleotides read TGTGCCAGCAATCTCCGGGACAGGGGGGGTGGGCGCTATGGCTACACCTTC. Protein product: CASNLRDRGGGRYGYTF.

V gene TRBV6-6 combines with J gene TRBJ1-2, with D possibly being TRBD1 (5 bases). CDR1 and CDR2 from the germline V gene are MNHNY and SVGAGI (reference sequence). The V and J ends lost 7 bases and 4 bases respectively, with 7 bases between them. The CDR3 spans 11 residues. CDR3 amino acids: CASTRVYGYTF. As DNA, the CDR3 is TGTGCCAGCACCAGGGTCTATGGCTACACCTTC.

This rearrangement joins TRBV28 to TRBJ2-7; D could derive from TRBD1 or TRBD2 (5 bases each). The CDR3 spans 14 residues. Germline V gives CDR1 MDHEN, CDR2 SYDVKM. With 6 bases removed from V and 7 bases from J, the gap between germline ends came to 19 bases. CDR3 region: CASSRGRSGREQYF. CDR3 DNA sequence: TGTGCCAGCAGCCGAGGGCGGTCAGGGCGGGAGCAGTACTTC.

This clonotype has just a few counts. This chain uses TRBV5-6 with TRBJ2-2; perhaps TRBD1 as D (6 bases). The CDR3 has 16 amino acids. V lost 6 bases and J lost 9, with 24 bases in between. Germline loops: CDR1 SGHDT, CDR2 YYEEEE. The DNA of the CDR3 is TGTGCCAGCACCCCACGAGGGGCAGGGGCACCTCGGGAGCTGTTTTTT. Protein sequence: CASTPRGAGAPRELFF.